The subject of this entry is one T cell receptor (beta chain). This sample was included in a study of control samples from healthy donors and cancer patients. This CDR3 is 12 amino acids long. V lost 6 bases, J lost 5 bases, and 8 bases lay in between. Data came from immunoSEQ multiplex PCR; TCRdb stores just in-frame clones and leaves some out. The data hold about 130,000 clones, with around nine tenths observed a single time. Specimen: blood. This clonotype was obtained from a man younger than 35 in good health. This chain uses TRBV12-3 or TRBV12-4 with TRBJ2-1; weak D call: TRBD2 (6 bases). The CDR3 sequence is CASREGNNEQFF. The CDR3 coding sequence is TGTGCCAGCAGGGAGGGGAACAATGAGCAGTTCTTC.